The 30 T cell receptor beta chains below were found in one sample sequenced in a study of identical twins. TCRdb used MiXCR to reprocess the 5' RACE reads, holding one entry per CDR3 protein. The sample contains some 560,000 distinct CDR3 sequences, roughly 9.5% of which appear only once. A further study also used this sample, focusing on yellow fever vaccine responses in identical twins.

Material: PBMCs. These receptors all stem from a young woman in good health.

This clonotype has ten or more counts. The rearrangement uses TRBV5-4 and TRBJ2-7, with no clear D. In germline, CDR1 is SGHNT, CDR2 YYREEE (reference sequence). The CDR3 contains 13 residues. The V gene lost 0 bases and the J gene lost 3 bases, with 7 bases spanning the gap. The CDR3 is CASSLDRLYEQYF. The CDR3 nucleotides read TGTGCCAGCAGCTTGGACAGACTCTACGAGCAGTACTTC.

The gene calls are TRBV29-1 and TRBJ2-7; 10 nucleotides agree with TRBD2. This CDR3 contains 13 residues. The V gene end was trimmed by 7 bases and the J gene end by 6 bases; junction bases not matched to a gene: 9. Germline-derived CDR1 and CDR2 are SQVTM and ANQGSEA. The chain's CDR3 is CSGSSGSSSEQYF. CDR3 DNA sequence: TGCAGCGGATCTAGCGGGAGTTCTTCCGAGCAGTACTTC.

This clonotype was seen once. This chain uses TRBV5-1 with TRBJ1-1; 9 nucleotides line up with TRBD1. With 3 bases clipped from V and 4 bases from J, the junction kept 7 bases outside the gene matches. The CDR3 is 15 amino acids. CDR1 and CDR2 (germline): SGHRS, YFSETQ. CDR3 DNA sequence: TGCGCCAGCAGCTCTGCCGGGACAGGGTTCACTGAAGCTTTCTTT. This translates into CASSSAGTGFTEAFF.

In its sample, this clonotype was seen many times. The chain couples TRBV25-1 to TRBJ2-3; no definite D call. The length of the CDR3 is 15 residues. The germline V and J ends were trimmed by 3 bases and 0 bases, with 10 bases remaining between them. Germline CDR1 MGHDK, CDR2 SYGVNS. The CDR3 bases are TGTGCCAGCAGTGACCCTTCGTACAGCACAGATACGCAGTATTTT. Residues: CASSDPSYSTDTQYF. The whole variable domain, filled in from reference TRBV25-1 and TRBJ2-3, reads EADIYQTPRYLVIGTGKKITLECSQTMGHDKMYWYQQDPGMELHLIHYSYGVNSTEKGDLSSESTVSRIRTEHFPLTLESARPSHTSQYLCASSDPSYSTDTQYFGPGTRLTVL.

Concerning this clonotype: A much larger clone lies a single base off, so this may be a read error. The chain couples TRBV12-3 or TRBV12-4 to TRBJ2-1, with D unresolved. The CDR3 consists of 13 residues. Written as DNA, the CDR3 is TGTGCCAGCAGTTTAACGGTAATCGATGAGCAGTTATTC. Amino acid sequence: CASSLTVIDEQLF.

In this sample, this clonotype turned up many times. This rearrangement joins TRBV5-1 to TRBJ2-1; 8 bases are a match to TRBD1. V shed 4 bases, J shed 6 bases, and the junction held 3 bases outside the gene matches. Germline V gene lookup returns CDR1 SGHRS and CDR2 YFSETQ. This CDR3 comprises 13 residues. CDR3 sequence reads: CASSLQGVNEQFF. The CDR3 DNA reads as TGCGCCAGCAGCCTACAGGGGGTCAATGAGCAGTTCTTC.

In this sample, this clonotype turned up a few times. The rearrangement uses TRBV12-3 or TRBV12-4 and TRBJ2-1; possible D gene TRBD1, 5 bases. The CDR3 consists of 15 residues. With 6 bases removed from V and 8 bases from J, the gap between germline ends came to 20 bases. The CDR3: CASRMTAIRADEQFF. In DNA form, the CDR3 reads TGTGCCAGCAGGATGACAGCCATCCGGGCCGATGAGCAGTTCTTC.

The chain is built from TRBV6-2 or TRBV6-3 and TRBJ2-1, with 13 bases that match TRBD2. CDR3 length: 14 residues. The V and J ends lost 8 bases and 6 bases, in that order; junction bases with no gene match: 4. Germline CDR1 and CDR2: MNHEY and SVGEGT. The CDR3 protein is CASALAGGRNEQFF. The CDR3 nucleotides are TGTGCCAGCGCACTAGCGGGAGGGCGCAATGAGCAGTTCTTC.

Only a few counts were recorded for this clonotype. The chain couples TRBV4-2 to TRBJ2-1; maybe TRBD1 (5 bases). Germline V gene lookup returns CDR1 LGHNA and CDR2 YNFKEQ. Trimming removed 0 bases at V and 3 bases at J, with 15 bases between. The CDR3 has 17 amino acids. CDR3 bases: TGTGCCAGCAGCCAAGAGCTCCGGCCGACAGACTACAATGAGCAGTTCTTC. Its protein product is CASSQELRPTDYNEQFF.

V gene TRBV5-6 combines with J gene TRBJ2-3; 7 bases are a match to TRBD2. CDR1 SGHDT and CDR2 YYEEEE come from the germline V gene. There are 15 residues in the CDR3. J lost 0 bases, V lost 7 bases, and 8 bases had no gene match. The DNA of the CDR3 is TGTGCCAGCGCGGGGGTGGGTCGGAGCACAGATACGCAGTATTTT. It specifies CASAGVGRSTDTQYF.

In this sample, this clonotype turned up a few times. The chain joins TRBV11-2 to TRBJ2-3; D possibly corresponds to TRBD2 (6 bases). CDR3 length: 15 residues. Between the trimmed V and J ends, which lost 5 bases and 2 bases, there was a span of 14 bases. Germline-derived CDR1 and CDR2 are SGHAT and FQNNGV. The CDR3 sequence is CASSRLESFTDTQYF. The CDR3 nucleotides are TGTGCCAGCAGCCGACTAGAGTCGTTCACAGATACGCAGTATTTT. The entire variable domain, with the rest obtained from reference TRBV11-2 and TRBJ2-3, is as follows: EAGVAQSPRYKIIEKRQSVAFWCNPISGHATLYWYQQILGQGPKLLIQFQNNGVVDDSQLPKDRFSAERLKGVDSTLKIQPAKLEDSAVYLCASSRLESFTDTQYFGPGTRLTVL.

The chain links TRBV2 to TRBJ2-5; D ambiguous. The CDR3 has 18 amino acids. V lost 5 bases to trimming and J lost 2 bases, with 24 bases between them. Per the germline V gene, CDR1 is SNHLY and CDR2 is FYNNEI. The CDR3 DNA reads TGTGCCAGCAGTTTCGAACCCGACATGGTGCTCCCTCAAGAGACCCAGTACTTC. Translation gives CASSFEPDMVLPQETQYF.

The J gene is TRBJ2-6, the V gene TRBV7-2; D may be TRBD1 (5 bases). CDR3 size: 17 residues. The ends were cut back, 3 bases at V and 1 base at J, with 13 bases in the middle. Germline lookup yields CDR1 SGHTA and CDR2 FQGNSA. The CDR3 DNA reads as TGTGCCAGCAGCTTCTTCCCCCAGGGATCTGGGGCCAACGTCCTGACTTTC. Its protein is CASSFFPQGSGANVLTF.

This chain links TRBV3-1 with TRBJ2-1; weak D call: TRBD2 (7 bases). This CDR3 has 17 amino acids. The V end lost 7 bases, the J end lost 5 bases, and 24 bases lay between the germline ends. CDR1 and CDR2 from the germline V gene are LGHDT and YNNKEL (reference sequence). The CDR3 DNA is TGTGCCAGCACCAAGGCGGGGGCTAGGAACCCCAACAATGAGCAGTTCTTC. This translates into CASTKAGARNPNNEQFF.

This clonotype has a count of ten or more. The chain uses TRBV7-2 and TRBJ2-5, with 8 bases matching TRBD2. Germline CDR1 reads SGHTA; CDR2 reads FQGNSA. The CDR3 covers 15 residues. J gave up 4 bases and V 3 bases, and 7 bases lay outside the gene matches. The CDR3 spells CASSFSGNEAETQYF. CDR3 nucleotides: TGTGCCAGCAGCTTTAGCGGGAACGAAGCAGAGACCCAGTACTTC. Looking up the rest from reference TRBV7-2 and TRBJ2-5 gives the full variable domain: GAGVSQSPSNKVTEKGKDVELRCDPISGHTALYWYRQSLGQGLEFLIYFQGNSAPDKSGLPSDRFSAERTGGSVSTLTIQRTQQEDSAVYLCASSFSGNEAETQYFGPGTRLLVL.

In this sample, this clonotype turned up many times. The chain uses TRBV20-1 and TRBJ2-7, with D possibly TRBD2 on 5 matching bases. This CDR3 is built from 14 residues. Germline CDR1 DFQATT, CDR2 SNEGSKA (reference sequence). Trimming removed 1 base from V and 3 bases from J, with 13 bases in between. The CDR3 coding sequence is TGCAGTGCTAGAGGGGGAGCCGGACGCTACGAGCAGTACTTC. This gives the protein CSARGGAGRYEQYF.

This clonotype came up many times. The chain links TRBV5-1 to TRBJ2-1; D is ambiguous. From germline, CDR1 is SGHRS and CDR2 YFSETQ. This CDR3 comprises 15 residues. The V gene lost 3 bases and the J gene lost 0 bases, with 10 bases spanning the gap. The CDR3, as DNA: TGCGCCAGCAGCTCGGGTTGGGGCTCCTACAATGAGCAGTTCTTC. It codes for CASSSGWGSYNEQFF.

This clonotype came up a few times. The J gene is TRBJ2-6, the V gene TRBV4-2; D possibly matches TRBD1 or TRBD2 (6 bases each). This CDR3 region has 17 residues. Germline CDR1 is LGHNA and CDR2 is YNFKEQ. The germline V and J ends were trimmed by 1 base and 2 bases, with 12 bases remaining between them. CDR3 nucleotides: TGTGCCAGCAGCCAAGGTGAAGGGGGGACTGGGGCCAACGTCCTGACTTTC. Protein: CASSQGEGGTGANVLTF.

This clonotype was counted ten times or more. The chain carries TRBV12-3 or TRBV12-4 and TRBJ2-1; 7 bases are a match to TRBD1. Trimming at V came to 10 bases and at J to 6 bases, leaving 15 bases not matched to a gene. CDR3 length: 15 residues. The CDR3 DNA is TGTGCCATCCGTCAGGGACAGCTGGGTCTCAATGAGCAGTTCTTC. Protein sequence: CAIRQGQLGLNEQFF.

A few counts support this clonotype. The gene calls are TRBV6-5 and TRBJ2-7, with D hard to call. There are 11 residues in the CDR3. CDR1 is MNHEY and CDR2 is SVGAGI in the germline V gene. V was clipped by 2 bases and J by 6 bases, with 5 bases between them. CDR3 region: CASSYVGEQYF. The CDR3 bases are TGTGCCAGCAGTTACGTTGGCGAGCAGTACTTC.

J is TRBJ2-7 and V is TRBV4-3, with a tentative D call TRBD2 (5 bases). CDR3 length equals 15 residues. CDR1 and CDR2 (germline): LGHNA, YSLEER. V lost 4 bases to trimming and J lost 6 bases, with 19 bases between them. Here the CDR3 DNA reads TGCGCCAGCAGCCCCCTTCCTACCGGACTCGCCGAGCAGTACTTC. Amino acids: CASSPLPTGLAEQYF.

The chain links TRBV28 to TRBJ2-1; TRBD2 agrees at 13 bases. V gave up 1 base and J gave up 5 bases; unmatched junction bases: 5. Germline assignment: CDR1 MDHEN and CDR2 SYDVKM. There are 17 residues in the CDR3. DNA for the CDR3: TGTGCCAGCAGTTTATCCGGGACTAGCGGGATTGACAATGAGCAGTTCTTC. Translating it yields CASSLSGTSGIDNEQFF.

V is TRBV20-1 and J is TRBJ2-2; TRBD1 matches at 10 bases. V was clipped by 0 bases and J by 3 bases; unmatched bases: 4. Germline CDR1 DFQATT, CDR2 SNEGSKA (reference sequence). CDR3 length equals 16 residues. This chain's CDR3 is CSARDRDRGYTGELFF. The DNA for the CDR3 is TGCAGTGCTAGAGACCGGGACAGGGGATACACCGGGGAGCTGTTTTTT.

Only a few counts were recorded for this clonotype. This sequence joins TRBV20-1 and TRBJ2-7; D is undetermined. Trimming left V 1 base short and J 4 bases short, with 11 bases between. The length of the CDR3 is 13 residues. The germline CDR1 and CDR2 sequences are DFQATT and SNEGSKA (reference sequence). CDR3 sequence (DNA): TGCAGTGCTAGAGGCTTATCTATTTACGAGCAGTACTTC. Protein sequence: CSARGLSIYEQYF.

The chain joins TRBV14 to TRBJ2-2; 10 nucleotides line up with TRBD2. The CDR3 sequence is 17 residues long. V lost 2 bases to trimming and J lost 1 base; unmatched junction nucleotides: 4. Germline CDR1 is SGHDN and CDR2 is FVKESK. CDR3 DNA: TGTGCCAGCAGCCAAAGGACTAGCGGAATGAACACCGGGGAGCTGTTTTTT. It yields the protein CASSQRTSGMNTGELFF.

This clonotype has more than one count but fewer than ten. The rearrangement links TRBV7-2 to TRBJ2-7; maybe TRBD2 (6 bases). The CDR3 is made up of 15 amino acids. CDR1 and CDR2 from the germline V gene are SGHTA and FQGNSA. V lost 5 bases and J 2 bases, leaving 16 bases between the germline ends. The CDR3 region is CASSLSLGGTYEQYF. The CDR3 DNA is TGTGCCAGCAGCCTTTCTTTGGGCGGGACCTACGAGCAGTACTTC.

This clonotype has at least ten counts. V gene TRBV6-5 combines with J gene TRBJ1-2, with D maybe TRBD1 (5 bases). The germline V gene encodes CDR1 MNHEY and CDR2 SVGAGI. CDR3 size: 14 residues. Deletions cut 0 bases from V and 1 base from J, with 6 bases between. The DNA of the CDR3 is TGTGCCAGCAGTTACTCCAGGGTTAACTATGGCTACACCTTC. Translation: CASSYSRVNYGYTF.

The rearrangement uses TRBV7-9 and TRBJ2-3, with TRBD1 matching 9 bases. The CDR3 is made up of 16 amino acids. V gave up 5 bases and J gave up 5 bases; unmatched junction bases: 11. From germline, CDR1 is SEHNR and CDR2 FQNEAQ (reference sequence). The chain's CDR3 is CASSPDRGWGEDTQYF. The CDR3 DNA reads as TGTGCCAGCAGCCCTGACAGGGGGTGGGGAGAAGATACGCAGTATTTT.

This clonotype was counted at least ten times. The V call is TRBV5-1, the J call TRBJ2-3; weak D call: TRBD2 (7 bases). Germline V gene sequence: CDR1 SGHRS, CDR2 YFSETQ. Trimming pared 0 bases from V and 3 bases from J, leaving 20 bases between. The CDR3 has 18 amino acids. CDR3 coding DNA: TGCGCCAGCAGCTTGGAGGGAAGAGCCGGGGGGCTAACAGATACGCAGTATTTT. This translates into CASSLEGRAGGLTDTQYF.

This clonotype was seen at least ten times. The CDR3 DNA is TGTGCCAGCAGCCAAGGGGGGAGCTGGCAGGGGAACAATGAGCAGTTCTTC. Translated: CASSQGGSWQGNNEQFF. The rearrangement joins TRBV4-2 to TRBJ2-1, with a possible D match to TRBD1 (6 bases). This CDR3 spans 17 amino acids. Germline V gene data show CDR1 as LGHNA and CDR2 as YNFKEQ. Trimming took 1 base from V and 5 from J, leaving 18 bases between them.